The present T cell receptor (beta chain) was sequenced within a study of CD8+ T cells in alopecia areata. Whole-study results and caveats: TCR sharing across patients was less clear than in mice, possibly HLA-related. Resident alphabeta T cells of normal skin are also sequenced in scalp samples. The study found higher clonality in lesional than normal scalp, especially in alopecia totalis/universalis.

Regarding this clone: Its specificity is unknown.

Extracted from the samples, RNA was reverse transcribed into cDNA to serve as the sequencing template. Clones were sequenced by immunoSEQ multiplex PCR, and TCRdb holds only the in-frame ones, with some missing. The table lists approximately 150,000 clones, 50% to 65% of them singletons, with 4.5% to 5% in the top ten. The researchers isolated CD4+ and CD8+ T cells from PBMCs by sorting. The sample was CD4+ T cells sorted from blood. This TCR was sampled from a human donor in good health.

The CDR3 loop is CASSPFRGEQYF. CDR3 in DNA: TGTGCCAGCAGCCCCTTTCGAGGCGAGCAGTACTTC. The gene calls are TRBV6-1 and TRBJ2-7, with D hard to call. Trimming stripped 6 bases from V and 6 bases from J, with 12 bases between. The CDR3 is made up of 12 amino acids. Per the germline V gene, CDR1 is MNHNS and CDR2 is SASEGT.